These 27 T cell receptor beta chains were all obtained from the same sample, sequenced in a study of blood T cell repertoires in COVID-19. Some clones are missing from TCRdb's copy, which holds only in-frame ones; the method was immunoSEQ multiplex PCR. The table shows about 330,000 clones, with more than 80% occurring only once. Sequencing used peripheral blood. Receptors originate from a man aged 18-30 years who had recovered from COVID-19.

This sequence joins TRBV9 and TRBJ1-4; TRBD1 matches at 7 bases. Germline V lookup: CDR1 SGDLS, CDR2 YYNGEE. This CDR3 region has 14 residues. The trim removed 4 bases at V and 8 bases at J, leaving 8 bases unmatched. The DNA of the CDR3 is TGTGCCAGCAGCCCCCGGAGGGGGCCAGAAAAACTGTTTTTT. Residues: CASSPRRGPEKLFF.

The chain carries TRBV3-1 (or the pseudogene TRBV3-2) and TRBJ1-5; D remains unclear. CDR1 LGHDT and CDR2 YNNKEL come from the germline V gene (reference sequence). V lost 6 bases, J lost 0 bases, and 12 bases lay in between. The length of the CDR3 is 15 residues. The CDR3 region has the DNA TGTGCCAGCAGTCCCACACGGGATAGCAATCAGCCCCAGCATTTT. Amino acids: CASSPTRDSNQPQHF.

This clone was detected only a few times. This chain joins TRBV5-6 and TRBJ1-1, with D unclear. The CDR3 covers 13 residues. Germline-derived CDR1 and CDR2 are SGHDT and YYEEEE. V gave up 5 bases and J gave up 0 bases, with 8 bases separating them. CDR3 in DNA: TGTGCCAGCAGTCCTAGGATGAACACTGAAGCTTTCTTT. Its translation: CASSPRMNTEAFF.

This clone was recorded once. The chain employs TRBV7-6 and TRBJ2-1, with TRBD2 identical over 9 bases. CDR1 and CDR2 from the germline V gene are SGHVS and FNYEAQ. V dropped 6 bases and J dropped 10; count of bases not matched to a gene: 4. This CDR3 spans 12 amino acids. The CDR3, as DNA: TGTGCCAGCAGTAGACTAGCGGCGGAGCAGTTCTTC. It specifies CASSRLAAEQFF. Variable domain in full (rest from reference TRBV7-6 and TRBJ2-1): GAGVSQSPRYKVTKRGQDVALRCDPISGHVSLYWYRQALGQGPEFLTYFNYEAQQDKSGLPNDRFSAERPEGSISTLTIQRTEQRDSAMYRCASSRLAAEQFFGPGTRLTVL.

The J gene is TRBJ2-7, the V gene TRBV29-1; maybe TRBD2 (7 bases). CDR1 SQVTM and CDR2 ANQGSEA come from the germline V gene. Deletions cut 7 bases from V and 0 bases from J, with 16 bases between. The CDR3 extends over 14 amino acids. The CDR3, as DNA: TGCAGCGCAGGGAGGGGGGGGTACTCCTACGAGCAGTACTTC. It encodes CSAGRGGYSYEQYF.

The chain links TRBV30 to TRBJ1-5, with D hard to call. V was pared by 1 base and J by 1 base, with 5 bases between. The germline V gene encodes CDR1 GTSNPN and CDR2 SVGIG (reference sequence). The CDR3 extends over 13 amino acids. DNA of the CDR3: TGTGCCTGGAGTGGGCAGAGCAATCAGCCCCAGCATTTT. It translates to CAWSGQSNQPQHF.

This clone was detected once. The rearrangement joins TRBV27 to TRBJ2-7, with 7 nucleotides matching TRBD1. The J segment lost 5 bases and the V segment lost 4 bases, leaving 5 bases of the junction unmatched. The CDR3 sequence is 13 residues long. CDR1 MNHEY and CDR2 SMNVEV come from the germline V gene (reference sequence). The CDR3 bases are TGTGCCAGCAGTTCACAGGGGATCGACGAGCAGTACTTC. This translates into CASSSQGIDEQYF.

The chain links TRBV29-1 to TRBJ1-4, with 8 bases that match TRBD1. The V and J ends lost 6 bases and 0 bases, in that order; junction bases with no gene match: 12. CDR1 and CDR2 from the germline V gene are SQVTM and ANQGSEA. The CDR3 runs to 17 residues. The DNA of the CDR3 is TGCAGCGTCCAACTGGGGGACAGGTGGCCAACTAATGAAAAACTGTTTTTT. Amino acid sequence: CSVQLGDRWPTNEKLFF. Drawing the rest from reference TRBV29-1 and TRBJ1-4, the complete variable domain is SAVISQKPSRDICQRGTSLTIQCQVDSQVTMMFWYRQQPGQSLTLIATANQGSEATYESGFVIDKFPISRPNLTFSTLTVSNMSPEDSSIYLCSVQLGDRWPTNEKLFFGSGTQLSVL.

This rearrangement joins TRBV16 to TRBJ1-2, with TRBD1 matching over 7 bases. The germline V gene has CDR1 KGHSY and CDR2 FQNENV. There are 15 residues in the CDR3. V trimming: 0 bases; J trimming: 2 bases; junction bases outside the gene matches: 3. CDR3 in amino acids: CASSQSQQGNYGYTF. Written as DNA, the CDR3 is TGTGCCAGCAGCCAATCTCAACAGGGGAACTATGGCTACACCTTC.

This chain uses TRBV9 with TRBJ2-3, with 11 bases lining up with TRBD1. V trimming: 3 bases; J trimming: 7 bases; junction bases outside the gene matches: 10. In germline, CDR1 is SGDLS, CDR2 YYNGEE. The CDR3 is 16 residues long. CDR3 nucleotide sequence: TGTGCCAGCAGCGATAGCTACGGGACAGGGGGGAATACGCAGTATTTT. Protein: CASSDSYGTGGNTQYF. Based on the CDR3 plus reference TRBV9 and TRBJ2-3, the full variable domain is DSGVTQTPKHLITATGQRVTLRCSPRSGDLSVYWYQQSLDQGLQFLIQYYNGEERAKGNILERFSAQQFPDLHSELNLSSLELGDSALYFCASSDSYGTGGNTQYFGPGTRLTVL.

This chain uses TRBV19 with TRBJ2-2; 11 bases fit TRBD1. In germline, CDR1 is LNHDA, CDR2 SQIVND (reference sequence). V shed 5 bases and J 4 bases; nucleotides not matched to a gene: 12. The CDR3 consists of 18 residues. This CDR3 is CASSPKTTGTGGTGELFF. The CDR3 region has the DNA TGTGCCAGTAGTCCGAAGACGACTGGGACAGGGGGCACCGGGGAGCTGTTTTTT.

For the CDR3, the DNA is TGTGCCAGCATTAGCCCATCATCGGTGAACACTGAAGCTTTCTTT. Its translation is CASISPSSVNTEAFF. This chain joins TRBV25-1 and TRBJ1-1; D uncertain. The CDR3 is 15 residues long. Germline lookup yields CDR1 MGHDK and CDR2 SYGVNS. Trimming took off 7 bases at V and 0 bases at J, with 15 bases between the two ends.

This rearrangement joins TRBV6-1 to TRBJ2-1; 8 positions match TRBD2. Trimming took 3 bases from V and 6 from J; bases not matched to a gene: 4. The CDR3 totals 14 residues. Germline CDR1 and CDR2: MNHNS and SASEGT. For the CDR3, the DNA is TGTGCCAGCAGTGATGTACTAGCGGTCAATGAGCAGTTCTTC. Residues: CASSDVLAVNEQFF.

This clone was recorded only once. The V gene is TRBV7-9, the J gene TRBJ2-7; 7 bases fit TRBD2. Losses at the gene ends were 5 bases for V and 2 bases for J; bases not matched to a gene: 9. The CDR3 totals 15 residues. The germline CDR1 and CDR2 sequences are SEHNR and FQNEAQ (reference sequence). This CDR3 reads CASSPRPGGAYEQYF. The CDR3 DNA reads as TGTGCCAGCAGCCCCAGGCCGGGGGGTGCCTACGAGCAGTACTTC.

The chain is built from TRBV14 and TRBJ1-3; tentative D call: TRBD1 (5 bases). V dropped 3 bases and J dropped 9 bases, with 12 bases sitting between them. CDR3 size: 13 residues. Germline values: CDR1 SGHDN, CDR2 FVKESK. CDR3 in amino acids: CASSQGPRRTIYF. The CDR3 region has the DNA TGTGCCAGCAGCCAGGGGCCCAGACGCACCATATATTTT.

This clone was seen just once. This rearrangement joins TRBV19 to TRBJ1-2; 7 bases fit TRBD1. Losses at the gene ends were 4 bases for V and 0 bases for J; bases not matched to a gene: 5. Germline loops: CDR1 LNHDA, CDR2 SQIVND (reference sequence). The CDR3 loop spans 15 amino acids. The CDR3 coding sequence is TGTGCCAGTAGTAATTTGGGACAGACTAACTATGGCTACACCTTC. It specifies CASSNLGQTNYGYTF. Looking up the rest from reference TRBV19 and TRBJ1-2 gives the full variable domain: DGGITQSPKYLFRKEGQNVTLSCEQNLNHDAMYWYRQDPGQGLRLIYYSQIVNDFQKGDIAEGYSVSREKKESFPLTVTSAQKNPTAFYLCASSNLGQTNYGYTFGSGTRLTVV.

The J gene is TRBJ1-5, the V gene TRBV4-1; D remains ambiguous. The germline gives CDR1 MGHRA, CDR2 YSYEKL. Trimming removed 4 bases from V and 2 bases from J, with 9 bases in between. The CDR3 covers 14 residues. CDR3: CASSLEPGNQPQHF. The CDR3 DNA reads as TGCGCCAGCAGCCTAGAGCCGGGCAATCAGCCCCAGCATTTT.

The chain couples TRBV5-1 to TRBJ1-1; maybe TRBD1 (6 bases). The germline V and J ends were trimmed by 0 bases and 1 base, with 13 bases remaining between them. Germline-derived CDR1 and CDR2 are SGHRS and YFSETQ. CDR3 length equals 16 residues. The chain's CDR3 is CASSLAPRQANTEAFF. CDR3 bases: TGCGCCAGCAGCTTGGCGCCTAGACAGGCGAACACTGAAGCTTTCTTT.

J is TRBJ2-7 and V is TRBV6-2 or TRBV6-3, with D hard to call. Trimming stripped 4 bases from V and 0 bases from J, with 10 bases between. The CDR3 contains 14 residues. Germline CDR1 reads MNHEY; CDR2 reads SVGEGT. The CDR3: CASSSAASSYEQYF. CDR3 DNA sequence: TGTGCCAGCAGTTCGGCGGCGAGCTCCTACGAGCAGTACTTC.

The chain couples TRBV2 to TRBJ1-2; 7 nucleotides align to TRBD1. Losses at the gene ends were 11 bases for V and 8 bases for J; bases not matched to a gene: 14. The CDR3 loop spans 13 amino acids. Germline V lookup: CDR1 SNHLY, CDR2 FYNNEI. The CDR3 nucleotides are TGTGCCCGACAGGGTTCTAATACTATCGGCTACACCTTC. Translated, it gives CARQGSNTIGYTF. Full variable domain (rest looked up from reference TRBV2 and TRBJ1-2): EPEVTQTPSHQVTQMGQEVILRCVPISNHLYFYWYRQILGQKVEFLVSFYNNEISEKSEIFDDQFSVERPDGSNFTLKIRSTKLEDSAMYFCARQGSNTIGYTFGSGTRLTVV.

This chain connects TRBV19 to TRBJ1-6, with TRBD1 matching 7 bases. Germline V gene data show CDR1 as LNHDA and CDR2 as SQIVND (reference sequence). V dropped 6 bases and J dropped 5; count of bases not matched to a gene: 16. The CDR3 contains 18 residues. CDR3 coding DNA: TGTGCCAGTAGGCCCTACATCGACAGGGAGGAAGATAATTCACCCCTCCACTTT. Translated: CASRPYIDREEDNSPLHF.

The CDR3 here is CASSLTQGTGELFF. The DNA for the CDR3 is TGTGCCAGCAGCTTAACCCAGGGAACCGGGGAGCTGTTTTTT. The chain links TRBV7-3 to TRBJ2-2, with a tentative D call TRBD1 (5 bases). This CDR3 region has 14 residues. Germline V gives CDR1 SGHTA, CDR2 FQGTGA. V lost 0 bases and J 5 bases, leaving 7 bases between the germline ends. Based on the CDR3 plus reference TRBV7-3 and TRBJ2-2, the full variable domain is GAGVSQTPSNKVTEKGKYVELRCDPISGHTALYWYRQSLGQGPEFLIYFQGTGAADDSGLPNDRFFAVRPEGSVSTLKIQRTERGDSAVYLCASSLTQGTGELFFGEGSRLTVL.

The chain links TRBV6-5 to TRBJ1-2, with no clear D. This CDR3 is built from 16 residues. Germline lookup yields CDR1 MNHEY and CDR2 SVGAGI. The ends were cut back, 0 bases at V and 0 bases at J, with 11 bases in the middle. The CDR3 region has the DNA TGTGCCAGCAGTTACTCGAGAGTGAGTCCTAACTATGGCTACACCTTC. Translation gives CASSYSRVSPNYGYTF.

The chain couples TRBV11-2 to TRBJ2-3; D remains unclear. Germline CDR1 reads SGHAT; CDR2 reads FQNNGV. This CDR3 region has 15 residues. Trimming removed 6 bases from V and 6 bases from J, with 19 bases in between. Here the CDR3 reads CASRKVGSPPDTQYF. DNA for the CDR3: TGTGCCAGCAGAAAGGTCGGTAGCCCCCCGGATACGCAGTATTTT.

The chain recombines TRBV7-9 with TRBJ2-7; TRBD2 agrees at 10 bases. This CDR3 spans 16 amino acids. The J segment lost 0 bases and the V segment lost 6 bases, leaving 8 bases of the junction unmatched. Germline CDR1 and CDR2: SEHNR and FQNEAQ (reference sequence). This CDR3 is CASSPKAGGFSYEQYF. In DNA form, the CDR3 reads TGTGCCAGCAGTCCTAAAGCGGGAGGGTTCTCCTACGAGCAGTACTTC.

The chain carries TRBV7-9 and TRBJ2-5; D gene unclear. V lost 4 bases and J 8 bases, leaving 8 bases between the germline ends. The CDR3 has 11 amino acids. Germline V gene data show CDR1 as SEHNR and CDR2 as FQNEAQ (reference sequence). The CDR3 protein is CASSYRETQYF. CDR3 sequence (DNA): TGTGCCAGCAGCTACCGAGAAACCCAGTACTTC.

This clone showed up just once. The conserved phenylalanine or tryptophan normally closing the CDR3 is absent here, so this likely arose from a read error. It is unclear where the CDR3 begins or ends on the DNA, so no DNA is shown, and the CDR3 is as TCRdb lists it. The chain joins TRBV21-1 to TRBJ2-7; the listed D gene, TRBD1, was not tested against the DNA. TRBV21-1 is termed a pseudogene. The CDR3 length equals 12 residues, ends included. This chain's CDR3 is CASSKVSGTEGL.